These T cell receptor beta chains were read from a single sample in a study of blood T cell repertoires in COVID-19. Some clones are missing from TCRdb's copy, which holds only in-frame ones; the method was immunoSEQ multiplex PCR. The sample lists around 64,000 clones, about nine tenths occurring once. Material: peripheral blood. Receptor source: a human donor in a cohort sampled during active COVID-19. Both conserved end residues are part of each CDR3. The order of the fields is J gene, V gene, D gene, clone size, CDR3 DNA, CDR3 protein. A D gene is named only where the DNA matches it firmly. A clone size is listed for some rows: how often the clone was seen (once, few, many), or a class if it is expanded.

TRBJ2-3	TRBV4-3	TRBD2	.	TGCGCCAGCAGCCAAATAGCGGGGGGGCGCACAGATACGCAGTATTTT	CASSQIAGGRTDTQYF
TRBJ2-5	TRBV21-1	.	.	TGTGCCAGCAGCTCCCGGGACACCATTTGGATGGAGACCCAGTACTTC	CASSSRDTIWMETQYF
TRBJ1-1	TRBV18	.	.	TGTGCCAGCTCACCACGAGTCATGAACACTGAAGCTTTCTTT	CASSPRVMNTEAFF
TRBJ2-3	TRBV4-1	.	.	TGCGCCAGCAGCCCAGGTGAAGATACGCAGTATTTT	CASSPGEDTQYF
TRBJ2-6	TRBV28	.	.	TGTGCCAGCAGGGGGGGGGCCCTCCTTAGGGGGGCCAACGTCCTGACTTTC	CASRGGALLRGANVLTF
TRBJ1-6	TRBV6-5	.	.	TGTGCCAGCAGTTACTTGGAGGGGAGGAAATCACCCCTCCACTTT	CASSYLEGRKSPLHF
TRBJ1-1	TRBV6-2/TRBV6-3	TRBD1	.	TGTGCCAGCAGCCCTAACAGGGGCACTGAAGCTTTCTTT	CASSPNRGTEAFF
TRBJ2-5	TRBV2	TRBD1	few	TGTGCCAGCAGCCGGGACAGGGGGGACCAAGAGACCCAGTACTTC	CASSRDRGDQETQYF
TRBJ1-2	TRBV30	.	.	TGTGCCTGGAAAGAGGTTCCGCCCAACTATGGCTACACCTTC	CAWKEVPPNYGYTF
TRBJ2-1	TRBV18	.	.	TGTGCCAGCTCACCGCCTCCGGGGGGCGGGAATGAGCAGTTCTTC	CASSPPPGGGNEQFF
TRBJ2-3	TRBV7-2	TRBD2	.	TGTGCCAGCAGCCCCGGACTAGCGGGAGTTCCCCTTAGCACAGATACGCAGTATTTT	CASSPGLAGVPLSTDTQYF
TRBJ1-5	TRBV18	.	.	TGTGCCAGCTCACCTAGGTTAACAGGGAGCAGCAATCAGCCCCAGCATTTT	CASSPRLTGSSNQPQHF
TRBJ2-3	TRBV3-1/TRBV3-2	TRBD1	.	TGTGCCAGCAGCCCCAGGGGGTTTCGCACAGATACGCAGTATTTT	CASSPRGFRTDTQYF
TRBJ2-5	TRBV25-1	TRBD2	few	TGTGCCAGCAGTGATGAAAAGCGGGGAAGGGAAGAGACCCAGTACTTC	CASSDEKRGREETQYF
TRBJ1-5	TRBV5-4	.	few	TGTGCCAGCAGCTTGGACAGGGATCAGCCCCAGCATTTT	CASSLDRDQPQHF
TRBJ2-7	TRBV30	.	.	TGTGCCTGGAGTGGGGCCAGGGAAAACGAGCAGTACTTC	CAWSGARENEQYF
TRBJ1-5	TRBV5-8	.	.	TGTGCCAGCAGCTTACGGGGAAGTAATCAGCCCCAGCATTTT	CASSLRGSNQPQHF
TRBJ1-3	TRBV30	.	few	TGTGCCTGGAGTGTCGGGTACACCATATATTTT	CAWSVGYTIYF
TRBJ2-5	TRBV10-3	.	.	TGTGCCATCAGTGATGGAGGGGGCAGGGAGACCCAGTACTTC	CAISDGGGRETQYF
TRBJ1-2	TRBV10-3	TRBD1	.	TGTGCCATCAGTGAGAAGGGACAGGGGCCTGGCTACACCTTC	CAISEKGQGPGYTF
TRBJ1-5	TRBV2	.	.	TGTGCCAGCAGTGAAGCTGCAGGGTTCGGACAGCCCCAGCATTTT	CASSEAAGFGQPQHF
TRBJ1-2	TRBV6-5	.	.	TGTGCCAGCAGCCCACAGGGATTCTATGGCTACACCTTC	CASSPQGFYGYTF
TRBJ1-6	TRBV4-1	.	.	TGCGCCAGCAGCCGCGCCGGGACACGGGGCTCACCCCTCCACTTT	CASSRAGTRGSPLHF
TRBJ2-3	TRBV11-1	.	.	TGTGCCAGCAGCCCCGACTATGCTGGTACGCAGTATTTT	CASSPDYAGTQYF
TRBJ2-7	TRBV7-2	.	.	TGTGCCAGCAGCGTAGTCCTGAGTCACTACGAGCAGTACTTC	CASSVVLSHYEQYF
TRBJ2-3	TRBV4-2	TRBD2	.	TGTGCCAGCAGCCAAGCGTCTAGCGGGAGGAATACGCAGTATTTT	CASSQASSGRNTQYF
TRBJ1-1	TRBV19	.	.	TGTGCCAGTAGCCCTGAACAGGGCACGGGGACTGAAGCTTTCTTT	CASSPEQGTGTEAFF
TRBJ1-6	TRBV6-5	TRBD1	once	TGTGCCAGCAGTTACCTAGGACAGGGGGGGAATTCACCCCTCCACTTT	CASSYLGQGGNSPLHF
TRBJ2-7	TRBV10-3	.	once	TGTGCCATCAGTGAGTTAGGGGCCTTTGGTGAGCAGTACTTC	CAISELGAFGEQYF
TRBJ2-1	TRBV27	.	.	TGTGCCAGCAGTCCCAGCGGAACCTACAATGAGCAGTTCTTC	CASSPSGTYNEQFF
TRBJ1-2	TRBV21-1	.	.	TGTGCCAGCAGCCGACAGGGAGTTGGCAACTATGGCTACACCTTC	CASSRQGVGNYGYTF
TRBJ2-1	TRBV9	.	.	TGTGCCAGCAGCGTACGGGGAACGGGGTTTAACAATGAGCAGTTCTTC	CASSVRGTGFNNEQFF
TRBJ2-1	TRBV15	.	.	TGTGCCACCAGCAGAGATCGAAATTTACAGGGAGACGATGAGCAGTTCTTC	CATSRDRNLQGDDEQFF
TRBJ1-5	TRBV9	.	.	TGTGCCAGCAGCGTAGAAGGAGGGGGGGGGCAGCCCCAGCATTTT	CASSVEGGGGQPQHF
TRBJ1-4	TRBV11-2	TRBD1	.	TGTGCCAGCAGCCGAGACAGGGGCGGAGAAAAACTGTTTTTT	CASSRDRGGEKLFF
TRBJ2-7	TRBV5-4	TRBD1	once	TGTGCCAGCAGCTTGAGACAGGGGGCGGCGGAGCAGTACTTC	CASSLRQGAAEQYF
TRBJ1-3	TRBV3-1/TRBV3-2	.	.	TGTGCCAGCACGAGGGCCGGCTCTGGAAACACCATATATTTT	CASTRAGSGNTIYF
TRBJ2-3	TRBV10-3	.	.	TGTGCCATCAGTGAGTCGGGCAGCACAGATACGCAGTATTTT	CAISESGSTDTQYF
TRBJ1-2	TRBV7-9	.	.	TGTGCCAGCAGCTTAGGGGGAGGGTACGGCTACACCTTC	CASSLGGGYGYTF
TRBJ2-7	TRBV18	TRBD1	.	TGTGCCAGCTCACTGCTGCGTATCACCGGGACAGGGGGCTCCTACGAGCAGTACTTC	CASSLLRITGTGGSYEQYF
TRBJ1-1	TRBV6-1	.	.	TGTGCCAGCAGTGAAGGGGTGGGGGCTAAAGCTTTCTTT	CASSEGVGAKAFF
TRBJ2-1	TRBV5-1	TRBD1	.	TGCGCCAGCAGCCTCCGGGACAGGGGTGACAATGAGCAGTTCTTC	CASSLRDRGDNEQFF
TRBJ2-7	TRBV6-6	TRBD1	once	TGTGCCAGCAGTTACGAACAGGGGGCCAACGAGCAGTACTTC	CASSYEQGANEQYF
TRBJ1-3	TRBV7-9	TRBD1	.	TGTGCCAGCAGCTTAGTAGGGGGCCCCTCTGGAAACACCATATATTTT	CASSLVGGPSGNTIYF
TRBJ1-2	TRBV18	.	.	TGTGCCAGCTCACCACCGGACTTTAGTGGCTACACCTTC	CASSPPDFSGYTF
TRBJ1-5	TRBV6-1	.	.	TGTGCCAGCAGTGAATCGCCAGGCCTTAATCAGCCCCAGCATTTT	CASSESPGLNQPQHF
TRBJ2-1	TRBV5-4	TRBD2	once	TGTGCCAGCAGCCCCCCCGCCGGGAGGTTGAATGAGCAGTTCTTC	CASSPPAGRLNEQFF
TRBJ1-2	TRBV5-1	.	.	TGCGCCAGCAGCTTGGAGGGGCAGGGCTGGGTCGGCTACACCTTC	CASSLEGQGWVGYTF
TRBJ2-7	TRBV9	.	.	TGTGCCAGCAGCGTAGGAGGGACACTCTCCTACGAGCAGTACTTC	CASSVGGTLSYEQYF
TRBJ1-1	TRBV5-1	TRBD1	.	TGCGCCAGCAGCTTGATCCCGACAGGGGGATCGGAAGCTTTCTTT	CASSLIPTGGSEAFF
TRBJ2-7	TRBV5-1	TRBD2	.	TGCGCCAGCAGCTTTAGCGGGGGAGCCTACGAGCAGTACTTC	CASSFSGGAYEQYF
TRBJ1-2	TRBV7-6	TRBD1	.	TGTGCCAGCAGCTTAGCGCAGGGGGCTGGCTATGGCTACACCTTC	CASSLAQGAGYGYTF
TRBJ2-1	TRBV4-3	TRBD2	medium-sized	TGCGCCAGCAGCCCCTGGACTAGCGGGGGGGCGTTGGAGCAGTTCTTC	CASSPWTSGGALEQFF
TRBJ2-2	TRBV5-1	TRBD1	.	TGCGCCAGCAGCTTGGGGGACAGAGACACCGGGGAGCTGTTTTTT	CASSLGDRDTGELFF
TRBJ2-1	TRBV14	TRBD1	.	TGTGCCAGCAGCTACAGGGACAGGGGCGGCATTGAGCAGTTCTTC	CASSYRDRGGIEQFF
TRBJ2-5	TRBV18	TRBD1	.	TGTGCCAGCTCACCAGCCACAGGGGGCGGAGAGACCCAGTACTTC	CASSPATGGGETQYF
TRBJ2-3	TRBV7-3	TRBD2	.	TGTGCCAGCAGCTTAACAGTTATGATCTCAGGGACTAGCGGGAGAACGGATACGCAGTATTTT	CASSLTVMISGTSGRTDTQYF
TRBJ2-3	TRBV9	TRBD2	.	TGTGCCAGCAGCGTAGTTGCCCGGGTAGCGGGAGGGCCAGCAGATACGCAGTATTTT	CASSVVARVAGGPADTQYF